The source of this T cell receptor beta chain is a study of long-term antiretroviral therapy in people with HIV. Turning to the study itself: It was about a decade after the earliest samples that the 2015 immediate-ART recommendation appeared.

This CDR3 spans 16 amino acids. Trimming at V came to 3 bases and at J to 3 bases, leaving 6 bases not matched to a gene. The germline gives CDR1 LNHDA, CDR2 SQIVND (reference sequence). Version v3.0 of the immunoSEQ assay was performed at survey level. Using immunoSEQ multiplex PCR, the repertoire was profiled, and TCRdb retains in-frame clones only, with some absent. The sample lists more than 20,000 clones, more than 70% occurring once. Overall study findings and caveats: Clones showing expansion before ART dominated the repertoire at all time points. Unavailable data included ART adherence, viral resistance and therapy changes (switches in treatment).

A single count supports this clone. What it recognizes is unknown. Specimens held roughly 1-11 million cryopreserved PBMC prior to DNA extraction. The specimen comprised unsorted PBMCs, sampled 2.3 to 2.5 years after starting antiretroviral therapy. J is TRBJ2-5 and V is TRBV19; 11 positions match TRBD2. The sequence came from a man aged 40-49 years with HIV. CDR3 in DNA: TGTGCCAGTAGTATTAGAGGGACTAGCGGAGAAGAGACCCAGTACTTC. Its translation: CASSIRGTSGEETQYF.